One sample yielded the 15 T cell receptor beta chains listed below, sequenced in a study of blood T cell repertoires in COVID-19. This table comes from immunoSEQ multiplex PCR, and its TCRdb copy is limited to in-frame clones, with some not included. The sample yields about 150,000 clones, over 65% seen once. The sample consisted of PBMCs or T cells enriched from blood (not recorded which). Receptors originate from a woman between 45 and 60 years old who had recovered from COVID-19.

This clone was found a few times. The chain links TRBV18 to TRBJ1-6; a possible D gene is TRBD1 (5 bases). The ends were cut back, 3 bases at V and 7 bases at J, with 10 bases in the middle. The CDR3 is 14 amino acids. Germline CDR1 and CDR2: KGHSH and LQKENI. The CDR3 here is CASSPTADNSPLHF. Written as DNA, the CDR3 is TGTGCCAGCTCACCGACAGCCGACAATTCACCCCTCCACTTT.

This sequence joins TRBV5-1 and TRBJ2-3; TRBD2 aligns across 9 bases. Trimming cost V 3 bases and J 4 bases; bases outside gene matches: 9. The CDR3 extends over 16 amino acids. Germline V gives CDR1 SGHRS, CDR2 YFSETQ. In DNA form, the CDR3 reads TGCGCCAGCAGCTCCGGCGGCGGGGGGGCGGCAGATACGCAGTATTTT. Its protein product is CASSSGGGGAADTQYF.

The sample holds one count of this clone. The chain carries TRBV30 and TRBJ1-6, with TRBD1 matching 11 bases. CDR3 length equals 14 residues. V gave up 5 bases and J gave up 10 bases; unmatched junction bases: 7. Germline CDR1 is GTSNPN and CDR2 is SVGIG (reference sequence). CDR3 nucleotides: TGTGCCTGGGGACCGGGACAGGGGGTCTCACCCCTCCACTTT. Translating it yields CAWGPGQGVSPLHF.

This sequence joins TRBV9 and TRBJ1-2, with D tentatively TRBD1 (5 bases). This CDR3 spans 15 amino acids. Germline CDR1 reads SGDLS; CDR2 reads YYNGEE. The V end was cut by 0 bases, the J end by 4 bases, with 13 bases between. The CDR3 sequence is CASSVDPGRVYGYTF. The CDR3 coding sequence is TGTGCCAGCAGCGTAGATCCCGGCAGGGTCTATGGCTACACCTTC.

The chain uses TRBV11-2 and TRBJ2-3; D gene unclear. Trimming stripped 6 bases from V and 1 base from J, with 14 bases between. This CDR3 comprises 15 residues. Germline V gene data show CDR1 as SGHAT and CDR2 as FQNNGV. The CDR3 DNA sequence: TGTGCCAGCAGACTTCCCCGCCGTCGCACAGATACGCAGTATTTT. This codes for CASRLPRRRTDTQYF.

The rearrangement joins TRBV29-1 to TRBJ2-6, with D tentatively TRBD1 (5 bases). The CDR3 spans 16 residues. Trimming took 7 bases from V and 0 from J, leaving 16 bases between them. The germline V gene encodes CDR1 SQVTM and CDR2 ANQGSEA. CDR3 sequence (DNA): TGCAGCGCCGAGACAGACTTAAACTCTGGGGCCAACGTCCTGACTTTC. Translation gives CSAETDLNSGANVLTF.

This clone was seen a handful of times. V gene TRBV19 combines with J gene TRBJ1-2; 12 nucleotides match TRBD1. The CDR3 is 15 residues long. The V gene's germline CDR1 is LNHDA and CDR2 SQIVND (reference sequence). J gave up 10 bases and V 5 bases, and 11 bases lay outside the gene matches. This CDR3 reads CASSPFVRDRGLYTF. The CDR3 nucleotides read TGTGCCAGTAGTCCATTTGTACGGGACAGGGGGCTCTACACCTTC.

The genes are TRBV6-5 and TRBJ1-4; TRBD1 agrees at 8 bases. Germline lookup yields CDR1 MNHEY and CDR2 SVGAGI. V gave up 7 bases and J gave up 5 bases; unmatched junction bases: 9. The CDR3 spans 15 residues. CDR3 region: CASKLQGGVNEKLFF. CDR3 in DNA: TGTGCCAGCAAGTTACAGGGGGGGGTGAATGAAAAACTGTTTTTT.

This clone was picked up a small number of times. The chain links TRBV19 to TRBJ2-2, with TRBD2 identical over 8 bases. Germline V lookup: CDR1 LNHDA, CDR2 SQIVND (reference sequence). The V gene end was trimmed by 7 bases and the J gene end by 4 bases; junction bases not matched to a gene: 5. The CDR3 consists of 14 residues. CDR3 residues: CASKWLAGTGELFF. CDR3 in DNA: TGTGCCAGTAAGTGGCTAGCGGGCACCGGGGAGCTGTTTTTT.

The chain combines TRBV15 with TRBJ2-1, with a possible D match to TRBD2 (5 bases). This CDR3 has 16 amino acids. The ends were cut back, 0 bases at V and 0 bases at J, with 9 bases in the middle. Germline V gene lookup returns CDR1 LNHNV and CDR2 YYDKDF (reference sequence). This chain's CDR3 is CATSRDLTSSYNEQFF. The CDR3 region has the DNA TGTGCCACCAGCAGAGATTTAACTAGCTCCTACAATGAGCAGTTCTTC.

This rearrangement joins TRBV9 to TRBJ2-1, with no clear D. Germline lookup yields CDR1 SGDLS and CDR2 YYNGEE. The CDR3 extends over 15 amino acids. The V end was cut by 0 bases, the J end by 10 bases, with 17 bases between. CDR3 in DNA: TGTGCCAGCAGCGTAGCCGGCAACTACAATGAGGAGCAGTTCTTC. Protein: CASSVAGNYNEEQFF.

The CDR3 loop is CASSVEGQGNYGYTF. CDR3 DNA sequence: TGTGCCAGCAGCGTAGAGGGACAGGGTAACTATGGCTACACCTTC. This chain joins TRBV9 and TRBJ1-2; TRBD1 matches 9 bases. Germline CDR1 reads SGDLS; CDR2 reads YYNGEE. V lost 0 bases and J lost 1; bases outside the gene matches: 1. The CDR3 runs 15 residues. The whole variable domain, filled in from reference TRBV9 and TRBJ1-2, reads DSGVTQTPKHLITATGQRVTLRCSPRSGDLSVYWYQQSLDQGLQFLIQYYNGEERAKGNILERFSAQQFPDLHSELNLSSLELGDSALYFCASSVEGQGNYGYTFGSGTRLTVV.

V gene TRBV23-1 combines with J gene TRBJ1-2; D is unresolved. TRBV23-1 falls under the ORF class, with uncertain function. V lost 10 bases and J 5 bases, leaving 17 bases between the germline ends. This CDR3 contains 13 residues. The CDR3 sequence: CAICTDGGYGYTF. For the CDR3, the DNA is TGCGCCATTTGCACTGACGGAGGGTATGGCTACACCTTC.

The chain carries TRBV18 and TRBJ2-2; possibly TRBD1 for D (6 bases). From germline, CDR1 is KGHSH and CDR2 LQKENI. This CDR3 has 18 residues. With 3 bases removed from V and 3 bases from J, the gap between germline ends came to 20 bases. In DNA form, the CDR3 reads TGTGCCAGCTCACCTCCGACCGGGACAAAGAGTTACACCGGGGAGCTGTTTTTT. Protein sequence: CASSPPTGTKSYTGELFF.

The CDR3 loop is CASSPWDIYNEQFF. CDR3 coding DNA: TGTGCCAGCAGTCCGTGGGACATTTACAATGAGCAGTTCTTC. The chain joins TRBV27 to TRBJ2-1, with D maybe TRBD1 (6 bases). CDR3 length equals 14 residues. Germline V gives CDR1 MNHEY, CDR2 SMNVEV (reference sequence). Trimming cost V 5 bases and J 4 bases, with 12 bases left between them.